A selection of T cell receptor beta chains follows, all from one sample in a study of blood T cell repertoires in COVID-19. Sequencing was performed with immunoSEQ multiplex PCR; in TCRdb, only in-frame clones are kept and a portion is missing. This table has roughly 200,000 clones, about three quarters appearing once. Sequencing was carried out using peripheral blood. The receptors stem from a woman over 75 with active or convalescent COVID-19. Both conserved end residues are part of each CDR3. Fields, in order: D gene, clone size, V gene, J gene, CDR3 protein, CDR3 DNA. A D gene is named only where the DNA matches it firmly. Size is omitted from some rows. Given values are once, few, many or a class for expanded clones.

d_gene: .; abundance: .; v_gene: TRBV3-1/TRBV3-2; j_gene: TRBJ1-1; CDR3aa: CASSHINEAFF; CDR3nt: TGTGCCAGCAGCCATATTAATGAAGCTTTCTTT
d_gene: TRBD1; abundance: .; v_gene: TRBV7-9; j_gene: TRBJ1-1; CDR3aa: CASSEGTGRWAFF; CDR3nt: TGTGCCAGCAGCGAAGGGACAGGGCGTTGGGCTTTCTTT
d_gene: TRBD1; abundance: .; v_gene: TRBV11-2; j_gene: TRBJ1-1; CDR3aa: CASSLRDRGEAFF; CDR3nt: TGTGCCAGCAGCTTACGGGACAGGGGTGAAGCTTTCTTT
d_gene: TRBD1; abundance: .; v_gene: TRBV5-1; j_gene: TRBJ1-6; CDR3aa: CASSPGPDRGNSPLHF; CDR3nt: TGCGCCAGCAGCCCCGGCCCGGACAGGGGTAATTCACCCCTCCACTTT
d_gene: TRBD1; abundance: .; v_gene: TRBV5-1; j_gene: TRBJ1-4; CDR3aa: CASSANRGLGEKLFF; CDR3nt: TGCGCCAGCAGCGCGAACAGGGGGCTTGGTGAAAAACTGTTTTTT
d_gene: .; abundance: few; v_gene: TRBV24-1; j_gene: TRBJ1-2; CDR3aa: CATEGLRDRYNYGYTF; CDR3nt: TGTGCCACCGAGGGACTCCGGGACCGATATAACTATGGCTACACCTTC
d_gene: TRBD1; abundance: .; v_gene: TRBV5-1; j_gene: TRBJ1-1; CDR3aa: CASSLDRDTEAFF; CDR3nt: TGCGCCAGCAGCCTAGACAGGGACACTGAAGCTTTCTTT
d_gene: .; abundance: .; v_gene: TRBV7-6; j_gene: TRBJ2-2; CDR3aa: CASSLGRPGDTGELFF; CDR3nt: TGTGCCAGCAGCTTAGGCAGGCCCGGCGACACCGGGGAGCTGTTTTTT
d_gene: .; abundance: .; v_gene: TRBV25-1; j_gene: TRBJ1-6; CDR3aa: CASSDRVSQLTPLHF; CDR3nt: TGTGCCAGCAGTGACAGGGTCTCCCAGCTCACACCCCTCCACTTT
d_gene: TRBD2; abundance: .; v_gene: TRBV19; j_gene: TRBJ2-7; CDR3aa: CASSSGGGRVREQYF; CDR3nt: TGTGCCAGTAGTTCCGGGGGGGGGCGAGTCCGCGAGCAGTACTTC
d_gene: .; abundance: .; v_gene: TRBV19; j_gene: TRBJ1-5; CDR3aa: CASSIGRINSNQPQHF; CDR3nt: TGTGCCAGTAGTATAGGGAGGATTAATAGCAATCAGCCCCAGCATTTT
d_gene: .; abundance: .; v_gene: TRBV6-5; j_gene: TRBJ1-2; CDR3aa: CASSYSLNTNYGYTF; CDR3nt: TGTGCCAGCAGTTACTCGTTAAACACTAACTATGGCTACACCTTC
d_gene: .; abundance: .; v_gene: TRBV5-5; j_gene: TRBJ2-2; CDR3aa: CASSSRGHNTGELFF; CDR3nt: TGTGCCAGCAGTAGTCGTGGACATAACACCGGGGAGCTGTTTTTT
d_gene: TRBD1; abundance: few; v_gene: TRBV6-1; j_gene: TRBJ1-2; CDR3aa: CASSDLRTGSYGYTF; CDR3nt: TGTGCCAGCAGTGATTTAAGGACAGGGTCCTATGGCTACACCTTC
d_gene: TRBD2; abundance: .; v_gene: TRBV6-4; j_gene: TRBJ2-1; CDR3aa: CASSAGGGWNNEQFF; CDR3nt: TGTGCCAGCAGCGCCGGGGGGGGTTGGAACAATGAGCAGTTCTTC
d_gene: TRBD2; abundance: .; v_gene: TRBV10-3; j_gene: TRBJ2-5; CDR3aa: CAISGGKQETQYF; CDR3nt: TGTGCCATTTCGGGGGGTAAGCAAGAGACCCAGTACTTC
d_gene: .; abundance: .; v_gene: TRBV5-5; j_gene: TRBJ1-6; CDR3aa: CASSWGGGSYNSPLHF; CDR3nt: TGTGCCAGCAGCTGGGGGGGTGGCTCCTATAATTCACCCCTCCACTTT
d_gene: .; abundance: once; v_gene: TRBV28; j_gene: TRBJ1-1; CDR3aa: CASSSMAAGTEAFF; CDR3nt: TGTGCCAGCAGTTCCATGGCGGCTGGCACTGAAGCTTTCTTT
d_gene: .; abundance: .; v_gene: TRBV10-2; j_gene: TRBJ1-2; CDR3aa: CASRNLNFNYGYTF; CDR3nt: TGCGCCAGCAGGAATCTCAACTTCAACTATGGCTACACCTTC
d_gene: .; abundance: few; v_gene: TRBV4-3; j_gene: TRBJ1-1; CDR3aa: CASSPGMGADEAFF; CDR3nt: TGCGCCAGCAGTCCGGGGATGGGCGCGGACGAAGCTTTCTTT
d_gene: TRBD1; abundance: .; v_gene: TRBV6-6; j_gene: TRBJ1-1; CDR3aa: CATSGQGNTEAFF; CDR3nt: TGTGCCACTTCGGGACAGGGGAACACTGAAGCTTTCTTT
d_gene: TRBD2; abundance: .; v_gene: TRBV4-3; j_gene: TRBJ2-3; CDR3aa: CASSQDWRGGLVDTQYF; CDR3nt: TGCGCCAGCAGCCAAGATTGGCGGGGGGGCCTAGTAGATACGCAGTATTTT
d_gene: TRBD1; abundance: .; v_gene: TRBV28; j_gene: TRBJ1-2; CDR3aa: CASSPEVQGDYGYTF; CDR3nt: TGTGCCAGCAGTCCAGAGGTACAGGGGGACTATGGCTACACCTTC
d_gene: TRBD2; abundance: few; v_gene: TRBV2; j_gene: TRBJ2-5; CDR3aa: CASSRLLAGAAETQYF; CDR3nt: TGTGCCAGCAGTCGACTTCTAGCGGGGGCCGCGGAGACCCAGTACTTC
d_gene: .; abundance: .; v_gene: TRBV9; j_gene: TRBJ1-6; CDR3aa: CASSPTLASYNSPLHF; CDR3nt: TGTGCCAGCAGCCCAACCCTGGCCTCCTATAATTCACCCCTCCACTTT
d_gene: .; abundance: many; v_gene: TRBV7-2; j_gene: TRBJ1-5; CDR3aa: CASSPYNQPQHF; CDR3nt: TGTGCCAGCAGTCCCTACAATCAGCCCCAGCATTTT
d_gene: .; abundance: .; v_gene: TRBV19; j_gene: TRBJ2-6; CDR3aa: CASSISTGGYTGANVLTF; CDR3nt: TGTGCCAGTAGTATCTCAACCGGAGGATATACTGGGGCCAACGTCCTGACTTTC
d_gene: .; abundance: .; v_gene: TRBV2; j_gene: TRBJ1-3; CDR3aa: CASSEVTGGNTIYF; CDR3nt: TGTGCCAGCAGTGAAGTGACAGGAGGAAACACCATATATTTT
d_gene: .; abundance: .; v_gene: TRBV6-5; j_gene: TRBJ1-3; CDR3aa: CASSYAGALSGNTIYF; CDR3nt: TGTGCCAGCAGTTACGCAGGGGCGCTCTCTGGAAACACCATATATTTT
d_gene: .; abundance: .; v_gene: TRBV12-3/TRBV12-4; j_gene: TRBJ1-2; CDR3aa: CASSLALYGYTF; CDR3nt: TGTGCCAGCAGTTTGGCCCTGTATGGCTACACCTTC
d_gene: TRBD1; abundance: once; v_gene: TRBV19; j_gene: TRBJ2-5; CDR3aa: CASSIGRTGNEGRETQYF; CDR3nt: TGTGCCAGTAGTATAGGTCGGACAGGGAATGAGGGGCGAGAGACCCAGTACTTC